The rows below give T cell receptor beta chains drawn from one sample of a study of post-analysis software for immune sequencing data. Each CDR3 protein gets one entry after TCRdb re-called the PCR reads with MiXCR. This table holds fewer than 850,000 distinct CDR3 sequences, 25% to 30% found once. Input material: blood. Receptors originate from a girl under 18 with multiple sclerosis. CDR3s include the opening cysteine and the closing phenylalanine or tryptophan. Fields, in order: D gene, J gene, V gene, clone size, CDR3 DNA, CDR3 protein. A D gene is named only where the DNA matches it firmly. Clone size, where shown, is once, few, many, or a class for clones that have expanded.

NA,TRBJ2-1,TRBV13,many,TGTGCCAGCAGCTTTGGCGTAAATGAGCAGTTCTTC,CASSFGVNEQFF
TRBD1,TRBJ2-3,TRBV7-9,few,TGTGCCAGCAGCCACCGGGACAGTAGCACAGATACGCAGTATTTT,CASSHRDSSTDTQYF
TRBD2,TRBJ2-5,TRBV3-1,few,TGTGCCAGCAGCCAAAGGAGGCTAGCGGTATACGTCCAAGAGACCCAGTACTTC,CASSQRRLAVYVQETQYF
TRBD2,TRBJ2-5,TRBV20-1,many,TGCAGTGCTAGCCGTTACGGGGGAGGGGAGACCCAGTACTTC,CSASRYGGGETQYF
TRBD1,TRBJ2-2,TRBV6-2/TRBV6-3,NA,TGTGCCAGCACCGCTCCGGGACAGGGGAAAACCGGGGAGCTGTTTTTT,CASTAPGQGKTGELFF
NA,TRBJ2-1,TRBV10-2,NA,TGCGCCACCACCGGGTCCTGGGACCCCTACAATGAGCAGTTCTTC,CATTGSWDPYNEQFF
TRBD2,TRBJ2-5,TRBV11-1,many,TGTGCCAGCAGGAGCGGGGTCTGGGAGACCCAGTACTTC,CASRSGVWETQYF
NA,TRBJ2-3,TRBV5-1,NA,TGCGCCAGCAGCTTGGCGGGGGTAGCAGATACGCAGTATTTT,CASSLAGVADTQYF
TRBD1,TRBJ1-6,TRBV5-1,few,TGCGCCAGCAGCCCGGACCAGGGGGATTCACCCCTCCACTTT,CASSPDQGDSPLHF
NA,TRBJ1-5,TRBV7-2,few,TGTGCCAGCAGCTTACTACAGGGTCACAATCAGCCCCAGCATTTT,CASSLLQGHNQPQHF
TRBD2,TRBJ2-5,TRBV7-8,NA,TGTGTCAGCAGCTTATTAGCGGGGGCAGGGGATGAGGAGACCCAGTACTTC,CVSSLLAGAGDEETQYF
NA,TRBJ2-1,TRBV20-1,NA,TGCAGTGCCAGACCCCCAGCAGGGTATGAGCAGTTCTTC,CSARPPAGYEQFF
NA,TRBJ2-7,TRBV3-1,NA,TGTGCCAGCAGCCAAGACCACGCCTTCTCCTACGAGCAGTACTTC,CASSQDHAFSYEQYF
NA,TRBJ2-6,TRBV6-1,few,TGTGCCAGCAGTGAGGGAGGGGGGGCTAAGGTCCTGACTTTC,CASSEGGGAKVLTF
NA,TRBJ1-2,TRBV7-6,NA,TGTGCCAGCAGCCCGTACCGGGACAATAACTATGGCTACACCTTC,CASSPYRDNNYGYTF
TRBD1,TRBJ2-7,TRBV5-8,NA,TGTGCCAGCAGCTCTCACTGGGACAGGTTCGGCTACGAGCAGTACTTC,CASSSHWDRFGYEQYF
NA,TRBJ2-7,TRBV27,few,TGTGCCAGCAGTTTATCGATCGGGGGCTTTTACGAGCAGTACTTC,CASSLSIGGFYEQYF
NA,TRBJ1-2,TRBV12-3/TRBV12-4,few,TGTGCCAGCAGTTTGGGGCCCGGTGGCTACACCTTC,CASSLGPGGYTF
NA,TRBJ1-5,TRBV12-3/TRBV12-4,few,TGTGCCAGCAGTTTAGCGGGATTTCAGCCCCAGCATTTT,CASSLAGFQPQHF
TRBD1,TRBJ2-6,TRBV7-9,NA,TGTGCCAGCGGCTCACAATTTGGGACAGCGTCTGGGGCCAACGTCCTGACTTTC,CASGSQFGTASGANVLTF
NA,TRBJ2-3,TRBV9,few,TGTGCCAGCAGCGTAGGGGCAGGGGGGTCCCACACAGATACGCAGTATTTT,CASSVGAGGSHTDTQYF
TRBD2,TRBJ2-7,TRBV9,few,TGTGCCAGCAGCCCGTCTATGACCGGGAGGGCCCTCTACGAGCAGTACTTC,CASSPSMTGRALYEQYF
NA,TRBJ1-5,TRBV20-1,NA,TGCAGTGCTAGCGATAGGTTAGGGGCCCCCCAGCATTTT,CSASDRLGAPQHF
NA,TRBJ2-7,TRBV28,few,TGTGCCAGCAGTTGGGGCCTGGACGGAACCTACGAGCAGTACTTC,CASSWGLDGTYEQYF
NA,TRBJ1-2,TRBV7-9,NA,TGTGCCAGCAGCTTAGAGGCCACCCCCTACTATGGCTACACCTTC,CASSLEATPYYGYTF
NA,TRBJ2-1,TRBV28,NA,TGTGCCAGCAGTTTCGGACCCAGAGACAATGAGCAGTTCTTC,CASSFGPRDNEQFF
TRBD2,TRBJ2-3,TRBV9,NA,TGTGCCAGCAGCGCGGGAGGCCACGATCCTAGCGGGAGGGCCGTCGTGGCAGATACGCAGTATTTT,CASSAGGHDPSGRAVVADTQYF
TRBD1,TRBJ1-4,TRBV20-1,NA,TGCAGTGCTAGGCCAGGGGGCCGCGATGAAAAACTGTTTTTT,CSARPGGRDEKLFF
NA,TRBJ2-1,TRBV9,NA,TGTGCCAGCAGCCCCGGAGGGGAGACTGTTGAGCAGTTCTTC,CASSPGGETVEQFF
TRBD2,TRBJ2-3,TRBV4-1,NA,TGCGCCAGCAGCCGAACCCCGGGACTAGCTACAGATACGCAGTATTTT,CASSRTPGLATDTQYF